The source of this T cell receptor (beta chain) is a study of T cell responses to AZD1222 COVID-19 vaccine. Whole-study results and caveats: Among the donors, most were white British and more were female, and clonal diversity was possibly underestimated. Spike-specific TCR breadth rose after two AZD1222 doses, and depth rose as well.

Repertoires were generated with immunoSEQ multiplex PCR, while TCRdb's copy carries only in-frame clones and drops some. The data show about 150,000 clones, 70% to 90% seen once. In germline, CDR1 is SGHTS, CDR2 YDEGEE. V was trimmed by 4 bases and J by 0 bases, leaving 13 bases between them. The CDR3 consists of 15 residues. For this clone: The antigen is not known.

The starting material was peripheral blood, obtained 28 days after the second AZD1222 dose. The rearrangement uses TRBV5-8 and TRBJ1-2; D is perhaps TRBD1 (6 bases). The clonotype comes from an adult who received the AZD1222 COVID-19 vaccine. This CDR3 is CASSALDRPNYGYTF. DNA of the CDR3: TGTGCCAGCAGCGCCTTGGACAGACCTAACTATGGCTACACCTTC. Full variable domain (outside the CDR3, taken from reference TRBV5-8 and TRBJ1-2): EAGVTQSPTHLIKTRGQQATLRCSPISGHTSVYWYQQALGLGLQFLLWYDEGEERNRGNFPPRFSGRQFPNYSSELNVNALELEDSALYLCASSALDRPNYGYTFGSGTRLTVV.